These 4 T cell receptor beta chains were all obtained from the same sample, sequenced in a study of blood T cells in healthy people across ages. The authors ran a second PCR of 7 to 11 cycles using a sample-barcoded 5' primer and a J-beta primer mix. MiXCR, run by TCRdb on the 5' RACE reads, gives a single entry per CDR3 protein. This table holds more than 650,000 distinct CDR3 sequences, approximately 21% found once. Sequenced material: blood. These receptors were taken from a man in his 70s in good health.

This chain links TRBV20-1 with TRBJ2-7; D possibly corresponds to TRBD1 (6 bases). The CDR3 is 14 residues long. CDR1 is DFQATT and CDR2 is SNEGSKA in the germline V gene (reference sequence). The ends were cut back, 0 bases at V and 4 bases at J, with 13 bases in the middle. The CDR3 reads CSARESRGRYEQYF. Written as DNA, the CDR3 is TGCAGTGCTAGAGAGAGCAGGGGTAGATACGAGCAGTACTTC.

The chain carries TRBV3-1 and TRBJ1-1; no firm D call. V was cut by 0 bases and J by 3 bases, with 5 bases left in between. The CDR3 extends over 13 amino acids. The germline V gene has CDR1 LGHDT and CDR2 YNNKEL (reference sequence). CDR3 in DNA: TGTGCCAGCAGCCAAGAGGTCTACACTGAAGCTTTCTTT. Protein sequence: CASSQEVYTEAFF.

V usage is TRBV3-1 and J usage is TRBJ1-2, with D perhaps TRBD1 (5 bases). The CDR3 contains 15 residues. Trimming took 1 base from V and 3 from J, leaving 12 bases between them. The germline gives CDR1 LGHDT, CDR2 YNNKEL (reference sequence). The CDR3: CASSQAVRGYYGYTF. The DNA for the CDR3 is TGTGCCAGCAGCCAAGCTGTTCGGGGCTACTATGGCTACACCTTC.

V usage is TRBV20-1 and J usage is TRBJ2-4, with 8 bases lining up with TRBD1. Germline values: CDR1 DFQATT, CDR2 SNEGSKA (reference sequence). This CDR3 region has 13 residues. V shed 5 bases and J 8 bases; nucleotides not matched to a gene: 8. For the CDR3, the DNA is TGCAGTGCTTGGGACAGGCCCCAGGACATTCAGTACTTC. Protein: CSAWDRPQDIQYF.